This T cell receptor (beta chain) is drawn from a study of T cell repertoires in cytomegalovirus infection. For the study at large: The authors relied on CMV epitopes, both recently identified HLA-C-restricted and well-studied HLA-B-restricted. Indicated by public TCR beta signatures were CMV infection and matching HLA type.

Per germline, CDR1 SGHVS and CDR2 FQNEAQ. The CDR3 extends over 18 amino acids. V gave up 0 bases and J gave up 1 base, with 17 bases separating them. This clonotype was detected ten times or more. The antigen is unknown. TCRdb itself ran the reads through MiXCR, one entry per CDR3 protein. The sample yields roughly 990,000 distinct CDR3 sequences, roughly 31% seen once. This chain uses TRBV7-8 with TRBJ2-3, with D perhaps being TRBD1 or TRBD2 (5 bases each). The sequenced sample was cultured CD8+ T cells from PBMCs, obtained from culture after CMV antigen stimulation. This clonotype was sampled from a human donor in good health (CMV status not recorded). Some clones in this sample may be carry-over from other donors' samples. The CDR3 sequence is CASSLANHGAWGTDTQYF. For the CDR3, the DNA is TGTGCCAGCAGCTTAGCGAATCACGGGGCATGGGGCACAGATACGCAGTATTTT.